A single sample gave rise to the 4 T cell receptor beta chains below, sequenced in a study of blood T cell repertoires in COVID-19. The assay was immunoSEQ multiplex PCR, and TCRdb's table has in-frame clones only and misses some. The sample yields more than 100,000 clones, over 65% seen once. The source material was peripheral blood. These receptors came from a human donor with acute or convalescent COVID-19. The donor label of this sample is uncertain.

CDR3 sequence: CASSKRAVGETQYF. The CDR3 DNA sequence: TGTGCCAGCAGTAAGAGGGCAGTGGGGGAGACCCAGTACTTC. The V and J genes are TRBV6-6 and TRBJ2-5; D is possibly TRBD2 (5 bases). Germline lookup yields CDR1 MNHNY and CDR2 SVGAGI (reference sequence). V dropped 5 bases and J dropped 5 bases, with 15 bases sitting between them. The CDR3 covers 14 residues.

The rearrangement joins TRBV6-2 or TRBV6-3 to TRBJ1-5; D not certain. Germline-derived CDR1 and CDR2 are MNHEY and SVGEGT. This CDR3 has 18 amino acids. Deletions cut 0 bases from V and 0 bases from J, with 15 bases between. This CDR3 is CASSYSPLIASSNQPQHF. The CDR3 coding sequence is TGTGCCAGCAGTTACTCTCCTCTGATTGCTAGTAGCAATCAGCCCCAGCATTTT.

As DNA, the CDR3 is TGTGCCAGCAGCCCCCCCTCTTACGAGCAGTACTTC. Translating it yields CASSPPSYEQYF. The chain recombines TRBV7-8 with TRBJ2-7; D remains ambiguous. Germline lookup yields CDR1 SGHVS and CDR2 FQNEAQ. V lost 5 bases and J 4 bases, leaving 9 bases between the germline ends. The CDR3 is 12 amino acids.

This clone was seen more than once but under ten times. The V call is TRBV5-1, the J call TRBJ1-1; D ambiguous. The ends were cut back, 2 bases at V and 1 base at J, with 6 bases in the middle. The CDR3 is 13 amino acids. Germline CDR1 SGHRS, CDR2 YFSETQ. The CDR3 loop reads CASSLRRNTEAFF. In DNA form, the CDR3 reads TGCGCCAGCAGCTTACGGAGGAACACTGAAGCTTTCTTT.